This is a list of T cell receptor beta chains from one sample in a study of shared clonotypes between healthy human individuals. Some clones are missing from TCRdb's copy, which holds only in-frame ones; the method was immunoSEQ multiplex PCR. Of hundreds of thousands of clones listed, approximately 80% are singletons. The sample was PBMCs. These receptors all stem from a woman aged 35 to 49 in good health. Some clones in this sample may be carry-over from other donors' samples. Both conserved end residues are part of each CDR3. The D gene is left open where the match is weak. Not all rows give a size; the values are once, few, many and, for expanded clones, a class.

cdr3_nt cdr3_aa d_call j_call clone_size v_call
TGTGCCAGCAGTTCCTCCGCTCCAAACTATGGCTACACCTTC CASSSSAPNYGYTF NA TRBJ1-2 few TRBV28
TGTGCCAGCAGTTCACGGACAGGATCAGAAGGCTACACCTTC CASSSRTGSEGYTF TRBD1 TRBJ1-2 once TRBV6-5
TGTGCCAGCACGGGACTAGTTGGCACAGATACGCAGTATTTT CASTGLVGTDTQYF TRBD2 TRBJ2-3 NA TRBV6-1
TGTGCCAGCAGCTTAGGTCAGAATAATGAAAAACTGTTTTTT CASSLGQNNEKLFF NA TRBJ1-4 few TRBV11-2
TGTGCCAGTAGTCCGCGGGGCAGGGGACCCTACAATGAGCAGTTCTTC CASSPRGRGPYNEQFF NA TRBJ2-1 few TRBV19
TGCAGCGTGCGGAGGGGACAGGGCTCTGGCTACACCTTC CSVRRGQGSGYTF TRBD1 TRBJ1-2 NA TRBV29-1
TGTGCCAGCAGCCGGGACAGCCAGGGGTACACCATATATTTT CASSRDSQGYTIYF TRBD1 TRBJ1-3 few TRBV11-2
TGTGCCAGCAGCTTTAGTCAGAACACTGAAGCTTTCTTT CASSFSQNTEAFF NA TRBJ1-1 NA TRBV7-9
TGTGCCAGCAGCCCCGGGGGGGGACAGCTCTACGAGCAGTACTTC CASSPGGGQLYEQYF NA TRBJ2-7 NA TRBV5-4
TGCGCCAGCAGTGAACTCCGGCGGGATGGCTACACCTTC CASSELRRDGYTF NA TRBJ1-2 NA TRBV10-2
TGTGCCACCAGCGAGGGAAATGGCTACACCTTC CATSEGNGYTF NA TRBJ1-2 NA TRBV15
TGTGCCAGCAGCCCCACTGAGGATGACGAAAAGACCCAGTACTTC CASSPTEDDEKTQYF NA TRBJ2-5 NA TRBV21-1
TGTGCCAGCAGCCCAACTGGGACAGGGAATGAAAAACTGTTTTTT CASSPTGTGNEKLFF TRBD1 TRBJ1-4 NA TRBV7-2
TGTGCCAGCAGCTTAGTAAGGCGGGACGGGAACACTGAAGCTTTCTTT CASSLVRRDGNTEAFF NA TRBJ1-1 NA TRBV7-9
TGTGCCAGCAGTTACTCGAGCGGGGGTTCCCAAGAGACCCAGTACTTC CASSYSSGGSQETQYF TRBD2 TRBJ2-5 once TRBV6-6
TGTGCCAGCCAAGGACAGGTGGATGGCTACACCTTC CASQGQVDGYTF TRBD1 TRBJ1-2 NA TRBV2
TGTGCCAGTAGTATCGGGGGAAGTAGCAATCAGCCCCAGCATTTT CASSIGGSSNQPQHF NA TRBJ1-5 NA TRBV19
TGTGCCACCAGAAGGGACAGCTCTGAAGCTTTCTTT CATRRDSSEAFF TRBD1 TRBJ1-1 NA TRBV2
TGTGCCAGCAGCTTAGATATGTCCCCGGGCTCCTACGAGCAGTACTTC CASSLDMSPGSYEQYF NA TRBJ2-7 NA TRBV11-2
TGCGCCAGCAGTCGGGGGACATCGAAGGGACGGCAGTACTTC CASSRGTSKGRQYF NA TRBJ2-7 many TRBV23-1
TGTGCCAGTACCCCTTCCGGGACTAGAGGTCCAGATACGCAGTATTTT CASTPSGTRGPDTQYF TRBD2 TRBJ2-3 NA TRBV19
TGTGCCAGCAGCGTAGATCCAGCGGGAGGGCCGAATGGAGTCCTGTACTTC CASSVDPAGGPNGVLYF TRBD2 TRBJ2-7 NA TRBV9
TGTGCCACCAGCAGCGGCTACTATGGCTACACCTTC CATSSGYYGYTF NA TRBJ1-2 NA TRBV15
TGTGCCAGCAGCCCCGAGGGTCGGGGCCCCGGGGAGCTGTTTTTT CASSPEGRGPGELFF NA TRBJ2-2 few TRBV9
TGTGCCAGCAGCGTAGAACTTGCTGGGAGCGCCTACAATGAGCAGTTCTTC CASSVELAGSAYNEQFF NA TRBJ2-1 NA TRBV9
TGTGCCAGCAGTGAAGGATCACCCCGGAGCTACACCTTC CASSEGSPRSYTF NA TRBJ1-2 NA TRBV2
TGTGCCAGCAGTTGGTCGGAGAACACTGAAGCTTTCTTT CASSWSENTEAFF NA TRBJ1-1 NA TRBV6-5